This T cell receptor beta chain appears in the sequencing data of a study of blood T cell repertoires in COVID-19. Study summary: The study drew acute and convalescent COVID-19 samples from the United States, Italy and Spain. T cells, B-cell-depleted T cells, or PBMCs supplied cDNA or gDNA.

V was trimmed by 2 bases and J by 5 bases, leaving 13 bases between them. The CDR3 is made up of 14 amino acids. Germline CDR1 GTSNPN, CDR2 SVGIG (reference sequence). This clone was counted only a few times. As originally analysed: Cell counts per sample came from amplifying reference gene primers. Sequencing used immunoSEQ multiplex PCR; TCRdb keeps in-frame clones, though not all of them. V and J calls and clone size are as listed in that table; D and trimming were resolved from the DNA. The sample lists roughly 97,000 clones, around 90% occurring once. The chain recombines TRBV30 with TRBJ2-1; possible D gene TRBD2, 6 bases. Sequences were obtained from peripheral blood. The clonotype comes from a human donor in a cohort sampled during active COVID-19. CDR3 sequence: CAWSYGGSHNEQFF. Written as DNA, the CDR3 is TGTGCCTGGAGTTATGGGGGGTCCCACAATGAGCAGTTCTTC. The complete variable domain, with remaining parts taken from reference TRBV30 and TRBJ2-1, reads SQTIHQWPATLVQPVGSPLSLECTVEGTSNPNLYWYRQAAGRGLQLLFYSVGIGQISSEVPQNLSASRPQDRQFILSSKKLLLSDSGFYLCAWSYGGSHNEQFFGPGTRLTVL.